These 2 T cell receptor beta chains came from one sample sequenced in a study of early T cells in non-severe SARS-CoV-2 infection. MiXCR, run by TCRdb on the 5' RACE reads, gives a single entry per CDR3 protein. The table lists some 91,000 distinct CDR3 sequences, 9.5% to 11% of them singletons. The input for sequencing was whole blood, taken at baseline. All receptors come from an adult who was a healthcare worker with PCR-confirmed SARS-CoV-2 infection or an uninfected control (not recorded which).

Ten or more counts support this clonotype. The chain uses TRBV11-3 and TRBJ2-3, with unresolved D. V was pared by 1 base and J by 0 bases, with 8 bases between. The CDR3 totals 15 residues. Germline values: CDR1 SGHNT, CDR2 YENEEA. CDR3 amino acids: CASSLGGTSTDTQYF. In nucleotides, the CDR3 is TGTGCCAGCAGCTTAGGCGGTACTAGCACAGATACGCAGTATTTT.

This clonotype has only a few counts. The chain couples TRBV7-8 to TRBJ2-7, with a weak D call TRBD1 (5 bases). V was shortened by 1 base and J by 4 bases, with 8 bases between the two germline ends. The CDR3 totals 13 residues. Germline values: CDR1 SGHVS, CDR2 FQNEAQ. The CDR3 sequence: CASSLVAGYEQYF. The CDR3 DNA reads TGTGCCAGCAGCTTAGTGGCAGGGTACGAGCAGTACTTC. The variable domain in full, with the rest retrieved from reference TRBV7-8 and TRBJ2-7, is GAGVSQSPRYKVAKRGQDVALRCDPISGHVSLFWYQQALGQGPEFLTYFQNEAQLDKSGLPSDRFFAERPEGSVSTLKIQRTQQEDSAVYLCASSLVAGYEQYFGPGTRLTVT.